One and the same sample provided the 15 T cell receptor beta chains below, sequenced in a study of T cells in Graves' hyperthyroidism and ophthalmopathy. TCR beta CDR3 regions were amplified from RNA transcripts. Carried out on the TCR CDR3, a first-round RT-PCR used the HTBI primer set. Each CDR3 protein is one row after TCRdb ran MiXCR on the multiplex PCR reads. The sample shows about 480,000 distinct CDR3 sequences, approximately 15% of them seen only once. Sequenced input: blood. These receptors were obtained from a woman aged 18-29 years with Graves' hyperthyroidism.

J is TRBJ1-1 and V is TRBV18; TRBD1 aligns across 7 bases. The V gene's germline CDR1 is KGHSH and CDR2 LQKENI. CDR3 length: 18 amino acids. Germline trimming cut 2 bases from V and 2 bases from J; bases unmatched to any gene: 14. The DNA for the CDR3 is TGTGCCAGCTCACCAGGACCGGGGGCGGGACAGATTAACACTGAAGCTTTCTTT. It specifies CASSPGPGAGQINTEAFF. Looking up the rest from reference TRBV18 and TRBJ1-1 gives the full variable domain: NAGVMQNPRHLVRRRGQEARLRCSPMKGHSHVYWYRQLPEEGLKFMVYLQKENIIDESGMPKERFSAEFPKEGPSILRIQQVVRGDSAAYFCASSPGPGAGQINTEAFFGQGTRLTVV.

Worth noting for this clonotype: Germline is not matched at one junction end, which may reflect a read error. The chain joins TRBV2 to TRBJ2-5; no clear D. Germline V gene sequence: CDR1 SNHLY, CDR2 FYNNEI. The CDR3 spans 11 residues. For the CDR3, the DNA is TGTGCCAGCAGTGAGCACGAGACCCAGTGCTTC. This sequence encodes CASSEHETQCF.

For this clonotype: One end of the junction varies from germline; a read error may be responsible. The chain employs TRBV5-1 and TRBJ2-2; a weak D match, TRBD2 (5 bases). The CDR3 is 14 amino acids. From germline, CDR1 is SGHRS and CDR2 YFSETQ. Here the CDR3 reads CASSGDSNTGELLF. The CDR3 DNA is TGCGCCAGCAGCGGAGACTCGAACACCGGGGAGCTGCTTTTT.

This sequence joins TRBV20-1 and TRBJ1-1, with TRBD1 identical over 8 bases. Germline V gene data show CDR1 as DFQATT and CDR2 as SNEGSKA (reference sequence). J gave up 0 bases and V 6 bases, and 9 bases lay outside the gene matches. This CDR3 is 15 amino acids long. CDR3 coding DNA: TGCAGTGCCAGACAGGGGACCGTGCTGAACACTGAAGCTTTCTTT. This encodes CSARQGTVLNTEAFF.

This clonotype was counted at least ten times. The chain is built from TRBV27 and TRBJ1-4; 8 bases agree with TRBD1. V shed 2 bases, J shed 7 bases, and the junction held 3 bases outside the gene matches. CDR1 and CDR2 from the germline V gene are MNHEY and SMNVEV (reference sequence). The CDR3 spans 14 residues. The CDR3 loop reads CASSLGQGSEKLFF. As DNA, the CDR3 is TGTGCCAGCAGTTTAGGACAGGGAAGTGAAAAACTGTTTTTT.

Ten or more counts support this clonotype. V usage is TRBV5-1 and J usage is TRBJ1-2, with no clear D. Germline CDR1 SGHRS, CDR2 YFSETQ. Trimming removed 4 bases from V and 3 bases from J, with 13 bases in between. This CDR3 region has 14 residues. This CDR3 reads CASSPEQSYYGYTF. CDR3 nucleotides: TGCGCCAGCAGCCCCGAACAGTCTTACTATGGCTACACCTTC.

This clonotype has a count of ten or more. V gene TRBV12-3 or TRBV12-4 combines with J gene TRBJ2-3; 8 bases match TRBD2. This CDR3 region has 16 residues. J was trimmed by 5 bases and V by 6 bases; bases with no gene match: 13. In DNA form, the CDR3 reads TGTGCCAGCAGCCCGCCCTGGCGGGAGGAAGGAGATACGCAGTATTTT. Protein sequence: CASSPPWREEGDTQYF.

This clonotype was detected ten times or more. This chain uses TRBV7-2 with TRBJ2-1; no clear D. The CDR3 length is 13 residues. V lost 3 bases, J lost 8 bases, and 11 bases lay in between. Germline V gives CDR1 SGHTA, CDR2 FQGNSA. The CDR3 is CASSFSLVHEQFF. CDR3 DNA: TGTGCCAGCAGCTTCTCACTGGTCCATGAGCAGTTCTTC.

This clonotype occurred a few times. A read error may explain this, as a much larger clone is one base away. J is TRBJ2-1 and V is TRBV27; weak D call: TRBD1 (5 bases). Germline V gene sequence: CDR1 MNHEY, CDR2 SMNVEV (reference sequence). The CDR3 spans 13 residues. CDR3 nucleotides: TGTGCCAGCAGTTTGCAGGGCTACAATGAGCGGTTCTTC. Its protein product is CASSLQGYNERFF.

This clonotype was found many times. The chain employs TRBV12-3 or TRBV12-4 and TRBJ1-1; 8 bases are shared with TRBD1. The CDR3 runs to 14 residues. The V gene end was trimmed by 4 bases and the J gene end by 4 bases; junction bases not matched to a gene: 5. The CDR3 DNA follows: TGTGCCAGCAGTTGGACAGGGATGGGCACTGAAGCTTTCTTT. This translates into CASSWTGMGTEAFF.

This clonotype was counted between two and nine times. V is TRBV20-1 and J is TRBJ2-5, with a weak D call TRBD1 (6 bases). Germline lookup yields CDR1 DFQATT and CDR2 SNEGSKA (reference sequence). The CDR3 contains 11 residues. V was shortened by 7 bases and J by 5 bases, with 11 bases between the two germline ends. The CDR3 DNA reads TGCAGTGGCAGGGGCCCGGAGACCCAGTACTTC. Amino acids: CSGRGPETQYF.

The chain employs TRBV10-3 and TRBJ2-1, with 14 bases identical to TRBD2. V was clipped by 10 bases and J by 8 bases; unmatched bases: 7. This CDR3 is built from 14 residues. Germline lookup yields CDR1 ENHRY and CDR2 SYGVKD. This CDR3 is CASAGTSGSDEQFF. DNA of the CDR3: TGTGCCAGCGCCGGGACTAGCGGGAGCGATGAGCAGTTCTTC.

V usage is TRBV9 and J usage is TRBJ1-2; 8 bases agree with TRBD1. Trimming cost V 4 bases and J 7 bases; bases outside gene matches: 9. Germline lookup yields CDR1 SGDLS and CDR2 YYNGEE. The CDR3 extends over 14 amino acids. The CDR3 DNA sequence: TGTGCCAGCAGCTACCACGGACAGGGCTCTGGCTACACCTTC. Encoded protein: CASSYHGQGSGYTF.

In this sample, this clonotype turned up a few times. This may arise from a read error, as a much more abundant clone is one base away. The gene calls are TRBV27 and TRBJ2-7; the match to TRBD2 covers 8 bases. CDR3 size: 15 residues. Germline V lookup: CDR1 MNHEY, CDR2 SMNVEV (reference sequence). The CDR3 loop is CASETGAGGTYGQYF. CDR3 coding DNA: TGTGCCAGCGAAACGGGCGCGGGAGGCACCTACGGGCAGTACTTC.

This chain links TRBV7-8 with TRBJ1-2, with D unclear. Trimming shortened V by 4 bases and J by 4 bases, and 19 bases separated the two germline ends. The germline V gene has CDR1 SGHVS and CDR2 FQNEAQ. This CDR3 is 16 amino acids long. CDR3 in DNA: TGTGCCAGCAGCTCCACAACGGGAAACATCCTCTATGGCTACACCTTC. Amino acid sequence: CASSSTTGNILYGYTF.